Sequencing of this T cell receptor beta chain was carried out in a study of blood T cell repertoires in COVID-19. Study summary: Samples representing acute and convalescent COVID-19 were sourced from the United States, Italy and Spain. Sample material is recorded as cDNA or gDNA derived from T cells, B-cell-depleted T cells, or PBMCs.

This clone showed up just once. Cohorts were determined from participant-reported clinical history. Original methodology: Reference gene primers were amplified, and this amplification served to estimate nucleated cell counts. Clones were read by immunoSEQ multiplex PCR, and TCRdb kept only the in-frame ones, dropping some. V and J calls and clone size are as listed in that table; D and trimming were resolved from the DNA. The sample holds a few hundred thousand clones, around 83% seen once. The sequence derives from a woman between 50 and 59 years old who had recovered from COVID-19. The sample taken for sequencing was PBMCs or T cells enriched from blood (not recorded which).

The CDR3 DNA follows: TGTGCCATCAGTGTAACAGGGGGCGAGAACACTGAAGCTTTCTTT. This gives the protein CAISVTGGENTEAFF. V and J are TRBV10-3 and TRBJ1-1; the match to TRBD1 covers 9 bases. With V trimmed by 4 bases and J by 1 base, 4 bases remained unmatched. CDR3 length: 15 amino acids. Germline V lookup: CDR1 ENHRY, CDR2 SYGVKD.